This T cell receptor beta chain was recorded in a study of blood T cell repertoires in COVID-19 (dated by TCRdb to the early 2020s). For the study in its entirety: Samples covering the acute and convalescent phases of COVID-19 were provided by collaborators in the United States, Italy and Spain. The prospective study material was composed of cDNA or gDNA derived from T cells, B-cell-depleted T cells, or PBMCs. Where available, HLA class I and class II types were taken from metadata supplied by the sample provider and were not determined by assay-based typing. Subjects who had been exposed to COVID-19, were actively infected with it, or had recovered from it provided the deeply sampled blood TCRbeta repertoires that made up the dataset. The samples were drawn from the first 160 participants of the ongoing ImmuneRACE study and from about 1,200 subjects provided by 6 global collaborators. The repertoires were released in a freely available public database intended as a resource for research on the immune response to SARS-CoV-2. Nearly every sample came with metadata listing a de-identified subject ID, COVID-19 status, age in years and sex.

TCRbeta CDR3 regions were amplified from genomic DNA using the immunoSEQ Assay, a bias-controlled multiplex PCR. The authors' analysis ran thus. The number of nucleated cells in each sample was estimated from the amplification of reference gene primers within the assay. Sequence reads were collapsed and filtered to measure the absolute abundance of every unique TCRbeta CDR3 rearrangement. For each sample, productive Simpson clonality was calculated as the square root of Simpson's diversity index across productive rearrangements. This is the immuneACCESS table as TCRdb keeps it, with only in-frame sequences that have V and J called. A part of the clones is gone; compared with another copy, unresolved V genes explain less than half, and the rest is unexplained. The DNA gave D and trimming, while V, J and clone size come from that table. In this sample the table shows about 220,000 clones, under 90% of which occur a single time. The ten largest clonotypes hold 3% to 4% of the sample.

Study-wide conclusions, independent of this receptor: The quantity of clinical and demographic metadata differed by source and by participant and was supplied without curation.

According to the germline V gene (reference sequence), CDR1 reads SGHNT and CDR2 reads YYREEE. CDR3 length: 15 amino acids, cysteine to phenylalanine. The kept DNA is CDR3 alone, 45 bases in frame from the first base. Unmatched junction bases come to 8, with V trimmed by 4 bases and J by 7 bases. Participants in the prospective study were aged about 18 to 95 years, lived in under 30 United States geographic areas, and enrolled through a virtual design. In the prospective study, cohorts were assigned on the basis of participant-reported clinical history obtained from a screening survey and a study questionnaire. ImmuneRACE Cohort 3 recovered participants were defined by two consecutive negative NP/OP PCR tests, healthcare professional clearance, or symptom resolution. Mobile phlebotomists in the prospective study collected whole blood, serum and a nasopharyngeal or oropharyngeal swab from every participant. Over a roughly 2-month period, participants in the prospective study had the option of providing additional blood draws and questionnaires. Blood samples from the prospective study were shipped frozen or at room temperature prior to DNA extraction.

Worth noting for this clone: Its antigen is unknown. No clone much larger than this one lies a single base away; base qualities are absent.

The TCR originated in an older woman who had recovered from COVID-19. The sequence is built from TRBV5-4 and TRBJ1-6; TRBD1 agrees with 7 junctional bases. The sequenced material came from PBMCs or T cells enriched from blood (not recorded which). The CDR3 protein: CASSDRQGTNSPLHF. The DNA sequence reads TGTGCCAGCAGCGATAGACAGGGTACGAATTCACCCCTCCACTTT.